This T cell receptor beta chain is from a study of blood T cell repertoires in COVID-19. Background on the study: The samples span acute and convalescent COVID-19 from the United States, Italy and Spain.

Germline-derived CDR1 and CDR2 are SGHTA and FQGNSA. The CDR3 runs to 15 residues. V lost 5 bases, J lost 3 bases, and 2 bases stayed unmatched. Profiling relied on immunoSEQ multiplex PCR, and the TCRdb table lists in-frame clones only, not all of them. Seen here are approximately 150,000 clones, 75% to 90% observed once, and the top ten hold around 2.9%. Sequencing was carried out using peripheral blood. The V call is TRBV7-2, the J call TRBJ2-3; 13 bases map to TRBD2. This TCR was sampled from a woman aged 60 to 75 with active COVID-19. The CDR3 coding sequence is TGTGCCAGCAGCCGGACTAGCGGGAGTACAGATACGCAGTATTTT. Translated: CASSRTSGSTDTQYF. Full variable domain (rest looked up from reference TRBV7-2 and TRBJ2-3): GAGVSQSPSNKVTEKGKDVELRCDPISGHTALYWYRQSLGQGLEFLIYFQGNSAPDKSGLPSDRFSAERTGGSVSTLTIQRTQQEDSAVYLCASSRTSGSTDTQYFGPGTRLTVL.